Below, 9 T cell receptor beta chains from the same sample are listed, as sequenced in a study of T-cell reconstitution after alpha-beta-depleted transplantation in children. Using unique molecular identifiers, the investigators prepared the TCRbeta library. MiXCR, applied by TCRdb to the PCR reads, yields one record per CDR3 protein. The table lists about a million distinct CDR3 sequences, 25% to 30% of them singletons, with 28% in the top ten. Sequencing used PBMCs, mostly from graft donor cells, obtained 360 days after TCRalphabeta/CD19-depleted stem cell transplant. The receptors shown here come from a boy less than two years old who had a stem cell transplant for SCID, so the T cells may come from the graft donor.

V is TRBV20-1 and J is TRBJ1-2; weak D call: TRBD1 (6 bases). Germline CDR1 reads DFQATT; CDR2 reads SNEGSKA (reference sequence). CDR3 size: 15 residues. Trimming pared 0 bases from V and 4 bases from J, leaving 15 bases between. The CDR3 sequence is CSARDWGQRLYGYTF. The CDR3, as DNA: TGCAGTGCTAGAGATTGGGGACAAAGGCTCTATGGCTACACCTTC.

This clonotype turned up a few times. This chain joins TRBV6-5 and TRBJ1-1; D is possibly TRBD1 (5 bases). V was clipped by 2 bases and J by 0 bases, with 13 bases between them. Germline values: CDR1 MNHEY, CDR2 SVGAGI. The CDR3 contains 16 residues. Here the CDR3 DNA reads TGTGCCAGCAGTTACGGTAGTTGGGGGATGAACACTGAAGCTTTCTTT. Amino acid sequence: CASSYGSWGMNTEAFF.

This chain joins TRBV24-1 and TRBJ2-3; D is unresolved. CDR3 size: 13 residues. Trimming stripped 4 bases from V and 4 bases from J, with 8 bases between. Germline V gene data show CDR1 as KGHDR and CDR2 as SFDVKD. CDR3 sequence reads: CATSDPLSDTQYF. The CDR3 DNA reads TGTGCCACCAGTGACCCCCTCTCAGATACGCAGTATTTT.

This clonotype was seen many times. This CDR3 reads CASSLGEQYF. CDR3 DNA: TGTGCCAGCAGTTTGGGGGAGCAGTACTTC. V gene TRBV27 combines with J gene TRBJ2-7; D gene unclear. Germline values: CDR1 MNHEY, CDR2 SMNVEV (reference sequence). CDR3 length: 10 residues. V lost 3 bases to trimming and J lost 7 bases, with 4 bases between them.

This clonotype has only a few counts. The chain uses TRBV7-7 and TRBJ2-4; the match to TRBD1 covers 7 bases. The CDR3 has 18 residues. The V gene end was trimmed by 2 bases and the J gene end by 7 bases; junction bases not matched to a gene: 17. The germline V gene encodes CDR1 SSHAT and CDR2 FNYEAQ (reference sequence). The CDR3 nucleotides are TGTGCCAGCAGCTTACTTTCGAGTATTACAGGGGAAAGGAACATTCAGTACTTC. This sequence encodes CASSLLSSITGERNIQYF.

This CDR3 is CASSLDEALYNEQFF. CDR3 sequence (DNA): TGCGCCAGCAGCTTGGATGAGGCCTTATACAATGAGCAGTTCTTC. The rearrangement uses TRBV5-1 and TRBJ2-1, with D uncertain. V lost 0 bases and J lost 4, with 11 bases in between. Germline loops: CDR1 SGHRS, CDR2 YFSETQ. This CDR3 region has 15 residues.

This clonotype showed up just a few times. The V and J genes are TRBV11-1 and TRBJ2-1; D not resolved. Trimming cost V 5 bases and J 8 bases, with 10 bases left between them. The CDR3 length is 12 residues. Germline lookup yields CDR1 SGHAT and CDR2 FQDESV (reference sequence). CDR3 in amino acids: CASSPRAHEQFF. In DNA, the CDR3 is TGTGCCAGCAGCCCGCGTGCCCATGAGCAGTTCTTC. Filled out from reference TRBV11-1 and TRBJ2-1, the complete variable domain reads EAEVAQSPRYKITEKSQAVAFWCDPISGHATLYWYRQILGQGPELLVQFQDESVVDDSQLPKDRFSAERLKGVDSTLKIQPAELGDSAMYLCASSPRAHEQFFGPGTRLTVL.

This clonotype was found a few times. V gene TRBV5-1 combines with J gene TRBJ1-1; D may be TRBD1 (5 bases). There are 15 residues in the CDR3. Germline values: CDR1 SGHRS, CDR2 YFSETQ. Deletions cut 4 bases from V and 0 bases from J, with 13 bases between. The CDR3 reads CASSTKGNLNTEAFF. The CDR3 DNA reads TGCGCCAGCAGCACGAAGGGGAACTTGAACACTGAAGCTTTCTTT. The full variable domain, its missing parts supplied by reference TRBV5-1 and TRBJ1-1, is KAGVTQTPRYLIKTRGQQVTLSCSPISGHRSVSWYQQTPGQGLQFLFEYFSETQRNKGNFPGRFSGRQFSNSRSEMNVSTLELGDSALYLCASSTKGNLNTEAFFGQGTRLTVV.

This sequence joins TRBV19 and TRBJ2-1; 9 bases are shared with TRBD2. Losses at the gene ends were 6 bases for V and 5 bases for J; bases not matched to a gene: 8. The CDR3 totals 15 residues. Germline V gene data show CDR1 as LNHDA and CDR2 as SQIVND (reference sequence). CDR3 in DNA: TGTGCCAGTAGATCCGGGACTAGCAGGAACAATGAGCAGTTCTTC. Translating it yields CASRSGTSRNNEQFF.